This T cell receptor beta chain is drawn from a study of regulatory T cells in long-lasting Graves disease. Germline V gene sequence: CDR1 MGHDK, CDR2 SYGVNS. The V end was cut by 1 base, the J end by 3 bases, with 9 bases between. The CDR3 has 14 amino acids. About this clonotype itself: Its antigen is as yet unknown.

For TCR beta, libraries came from iRepertoire HTBI primers and Arm-PCR of CDR3 regions. Original handling: The samples included approximately 62 TRBV and roughly 14 TRBJ segments. Each CDR3 protein gets one entry after TCRdb re-called the multiplex PCR reads with MiXCR. TCRdb's processing, not the authors' own work, is the source of the V and J calls. This table has about 530,000 distinct CDR3 sequences, more than 15% appearing once. Study-level points and caveats: Under persistent disease, TRBV28, TRBJ1-2 and TRBJ2-5 were used preferentially.

Regarding time point: newly diagnosed GD, antithyroid drugs for less than 3 months. After RNA was extracted from PBMCs, the TCR library was made from it. By American Thyroid Association guidelines, Graves' disease was diagnosed in the cohort. The sample also formed part of further work on T cells in Graves' hyperthyroidism and ophthalmopathy. From that report: TCR CDR3 underwent first-round RT-PCR with the HTBI primer set.

The sequenced sample was peripheral blood mononuclear cells (PBMCs), obtained at new diagnosis, from a patient treated with antithyroid drugs. This receptor was obtained from a woman aged 40-60 years with Graves disease. This rearrangement joins TRBV25-1 to TRBJ1-2, with D tentatively TRBD1 (5 bases). CDR3 bases: TGTGCCAGCAGTGAATTTGGGACTTACTATGGCTACACCTTC. Amino acid sequence: CASSEFGTYYGYTF.